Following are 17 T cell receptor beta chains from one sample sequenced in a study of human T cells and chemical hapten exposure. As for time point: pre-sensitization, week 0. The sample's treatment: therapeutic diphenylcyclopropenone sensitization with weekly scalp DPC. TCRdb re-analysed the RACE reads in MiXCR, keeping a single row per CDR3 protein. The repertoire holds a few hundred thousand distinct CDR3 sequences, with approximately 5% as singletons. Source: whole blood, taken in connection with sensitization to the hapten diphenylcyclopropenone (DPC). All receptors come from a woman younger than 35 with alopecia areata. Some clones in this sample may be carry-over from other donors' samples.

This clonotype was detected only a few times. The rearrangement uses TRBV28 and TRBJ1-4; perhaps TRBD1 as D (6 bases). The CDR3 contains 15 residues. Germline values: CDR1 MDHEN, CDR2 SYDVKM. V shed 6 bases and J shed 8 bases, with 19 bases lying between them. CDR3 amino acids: CASSPGYRDEEKLFF. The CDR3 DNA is TGTGCCAGCAGCCCCGGGTACAGGGACGAGGAAAAACTGTTTTTT.

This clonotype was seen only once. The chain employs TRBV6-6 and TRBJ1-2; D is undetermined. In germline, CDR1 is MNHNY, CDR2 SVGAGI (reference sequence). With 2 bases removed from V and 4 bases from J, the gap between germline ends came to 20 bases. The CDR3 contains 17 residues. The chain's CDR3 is CASSYPEGDTAGYGYTF. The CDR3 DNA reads TGTGCCAGCAGTTACCCCGAGGGAGACACCGCTGGCTATGGCTACACCTTC.

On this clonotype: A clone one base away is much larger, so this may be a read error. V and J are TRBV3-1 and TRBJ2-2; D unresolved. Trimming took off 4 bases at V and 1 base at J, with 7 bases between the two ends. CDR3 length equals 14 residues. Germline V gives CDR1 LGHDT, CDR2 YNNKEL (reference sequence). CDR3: CASSPDRNTGELFF. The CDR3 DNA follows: TGTGCCAGCAGCCCGGACCGGAACACCGGGGAGCTGTTTTTT.

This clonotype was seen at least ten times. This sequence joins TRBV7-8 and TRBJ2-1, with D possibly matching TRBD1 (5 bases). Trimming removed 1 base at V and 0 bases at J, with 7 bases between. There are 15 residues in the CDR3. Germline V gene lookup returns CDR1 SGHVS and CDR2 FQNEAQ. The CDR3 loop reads CASSLVDTSYNEQFF. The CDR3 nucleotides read TGTGCCAGCAGCTTAGTGGACACCTCCTACAATGAGCAGTTCTTC.

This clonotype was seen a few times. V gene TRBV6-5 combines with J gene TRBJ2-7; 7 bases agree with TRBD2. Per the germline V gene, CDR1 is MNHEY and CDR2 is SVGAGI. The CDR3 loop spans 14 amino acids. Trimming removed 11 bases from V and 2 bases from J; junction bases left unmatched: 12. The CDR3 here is CAARRQGGPYEQYF. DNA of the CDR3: TGTGCCGCCCGCCGGCAGGGAGGGCCCTACGAGCAGTACTTC.

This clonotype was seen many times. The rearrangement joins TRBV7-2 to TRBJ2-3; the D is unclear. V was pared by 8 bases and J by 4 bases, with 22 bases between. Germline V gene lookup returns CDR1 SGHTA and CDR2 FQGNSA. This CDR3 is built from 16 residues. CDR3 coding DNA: TGTGCCAGCTCAGGTCGCCCGGTTGGAAGCGCAGATACGCAGTATTTT. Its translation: CASSGRPVGSADTQYF.

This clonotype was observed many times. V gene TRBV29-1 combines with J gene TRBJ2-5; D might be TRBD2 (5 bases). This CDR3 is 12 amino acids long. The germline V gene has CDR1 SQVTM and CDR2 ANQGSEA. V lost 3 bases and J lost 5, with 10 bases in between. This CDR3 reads CSVDRERETQYF. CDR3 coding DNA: TGCAGCGTTGATAGGGAGCGGGAGACCCAGTACTTC.

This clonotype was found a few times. In DNA, the CDR3 is TGTGCCATCAGTGCAAGACAGGGCGGGGAGCCCCAGCATTTT. Its protein is CAISARQGGEPQHF. This chain uses TRBV10-3 with TRBJ1-5; 7 bases map to TRBD1. Trimming at V came to 4 bases and at J to 8 bases, leaving 8 bases not matched to a gene. The V gene's germline CDR1 is ENHRY and CDR2 SYGVKD. This CDR3 has 14 residues.

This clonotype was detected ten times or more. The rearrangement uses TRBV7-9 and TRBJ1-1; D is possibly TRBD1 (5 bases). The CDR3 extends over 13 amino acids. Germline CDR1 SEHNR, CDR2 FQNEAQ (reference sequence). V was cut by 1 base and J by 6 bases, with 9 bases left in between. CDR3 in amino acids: CASSLGYRSEAFF. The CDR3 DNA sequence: TGTGCCAGCAGCTTAGGATACAGGTCTGAAGCTTTCTTT.

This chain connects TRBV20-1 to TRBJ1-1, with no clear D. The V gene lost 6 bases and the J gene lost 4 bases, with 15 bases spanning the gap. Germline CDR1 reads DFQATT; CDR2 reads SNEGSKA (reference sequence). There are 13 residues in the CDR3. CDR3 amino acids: CSAVRGAGTEAFF. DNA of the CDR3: TGCAGTGCCGTGCGGGGAGCCGGCACTGAAGCTTTCTTT.

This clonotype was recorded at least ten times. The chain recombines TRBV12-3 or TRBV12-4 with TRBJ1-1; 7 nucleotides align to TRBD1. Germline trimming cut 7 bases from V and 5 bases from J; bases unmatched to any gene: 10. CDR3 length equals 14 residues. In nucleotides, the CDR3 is TGTGCCAGCATCAGACAGGGCGTAAGGACTGAAGCTTTCTTT. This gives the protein CASIRQGVRTEAFF.

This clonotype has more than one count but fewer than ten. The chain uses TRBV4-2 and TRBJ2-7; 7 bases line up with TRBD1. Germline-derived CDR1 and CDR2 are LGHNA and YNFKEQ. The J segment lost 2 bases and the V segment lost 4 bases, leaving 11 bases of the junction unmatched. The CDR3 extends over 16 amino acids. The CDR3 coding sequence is TGTGCCAGCAGCCGGGTCGTCCGGGACAGCGCCTACGAGCAGTACTTC. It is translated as CASSRVVRDSAYEQYF.

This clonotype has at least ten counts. The CDR3 loop is CASDPMGAGADTQYF. The CDR3 DNA sequence: TGTGCTAGTGACCCCATGGGGGCCGGCGCAGATACGCAGTATTTT. The chain is built from TRBV12-5 and TRBJ2-3, with D perhaps matching TRBD1 (6 bases). Between the trimmed V and J ends, which lost 7 bases and 4 bases, there was a span of 18 bases. The CDR3 runs 15 residues. The germline gives CDR1 LGHNT, CDR2 FRNRAP. Supplemented by reference TRBV12-5 and TRBJ2-3, the full variable domain reads DARVTQTPRHKVTEMGQEVTMRCQPILGHNTVFWYRQTMMQGLELLAYFRNRAPLDDSGMPKDRFSAEMPDATLATLKIQPSEPRDSAVYFCASDPMGAGADTQYFGPGTRLTVL.

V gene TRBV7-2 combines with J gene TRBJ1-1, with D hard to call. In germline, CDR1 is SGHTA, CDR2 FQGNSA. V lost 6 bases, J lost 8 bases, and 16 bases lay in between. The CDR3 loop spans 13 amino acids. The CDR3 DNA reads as TGTGCCAGCAGTTGGGCTAGGGCGGGGGAAGCTTTCTTT. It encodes CASSWARAGEAFF.

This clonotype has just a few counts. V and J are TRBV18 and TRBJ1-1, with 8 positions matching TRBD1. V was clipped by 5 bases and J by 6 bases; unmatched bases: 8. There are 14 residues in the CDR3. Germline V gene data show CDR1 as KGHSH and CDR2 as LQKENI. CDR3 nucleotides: TGTGCCAGCTCAGACGGACAGGGACTAGCTGAAGCTTTCTTT. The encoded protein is CASSDGQGLAEAFF.

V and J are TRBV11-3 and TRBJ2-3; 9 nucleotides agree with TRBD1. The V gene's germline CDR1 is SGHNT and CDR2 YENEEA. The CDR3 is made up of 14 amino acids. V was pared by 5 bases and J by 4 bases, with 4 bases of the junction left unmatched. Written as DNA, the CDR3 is TGTGCCAGCAGCCCGGACAGGGGATCAGATACGCAGTATTTT. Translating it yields CASSPDRGSDTQYF.

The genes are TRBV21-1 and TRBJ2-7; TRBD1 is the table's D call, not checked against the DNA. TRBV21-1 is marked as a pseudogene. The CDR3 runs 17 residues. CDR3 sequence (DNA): TGTGCCAGCAACGACAGAGGTTGGGATACCTTACCCTACGAGCAGTACTTC. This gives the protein CASNDRGWDTLPYEQYF.